These 21 T cell receptor beta chains originate from one sample sequenced in a study of shared clonotypes between healthy human individuals. The repertoire was sequenced with immunoSEQ multiplex PCR; TCRdb's copy has only in-frame clones and lacks some. The table shows about 1 million clones, with about 80% occurring only once. Sequencing used memory CD4+ T cells sorted from blood. Subset noted: CD45RA-negative fraction. The receptors originated from a man younger than 35 in good health.

The gene calls are TRBV19 and TRBJ1-5; TRBD1 might be the D (5 bases). Trimming removed 3 bases from V and 0 bases from J, with 9 bases in between. This CDR3 comprises 15 residues. Germline-derived CDR1 and CDR2 are LNHDA and SQIVND (reference sequence). CDR3 sequence reads: CASSIRVHSNQPQHF. The CDR3 nucleotides read TGTGCCAGTAGTATCAGGGTCCATAGCAATCAGCCCCAGCATTTT.

The chain carries TRBV9 and TRBJ2-1; 7 nucleotides match TRBD1. The ends lost 1 base at V and 6 bases at J; junction bases unmatched: 7. The CDR3 has 15 amino acids. Germline V gives CDR1 SGDLS, CDR2 YYNGEE. Here the CDR3 DNA reads TGTGCCAGCAGCGTACAGGGGGTCCATCTCAATGAGCAGTTCTTC. Its protein is CASSVQGVHLNEQFF.

The chain uses TRBV5-4 and TRBJ2-3; no definite D call. Trimming shortened V by 2 bases and J by 6 bases, and 10 bases separated the two germline ends. The CDR3 has 13 residues. Germline values: CDR1 SGHNT, CDR2 YYREEE (reference sequence). CDR3 bases: TGTGCCAGCAGCTTACTTAGACCCGATACGCAGTATTTT. Translation gives CASSLLRPDTQYF.

This sequence joins TRBV2 and TRBJ2-3; weak D call: TRBD1 (6 bases). The CDR3 contains 18 residues. V lost 6 bases, J lost 2 bases, and 24 bases lay in between. CDR1 and CDR2 (germline): SNHLY, FYNNEI. This CDR3 reads CASSYRAGGATSTDTQYF. CDR3 in DNA: TGTGCCAGCAGCTACAGGGCGGGCGGAGCAACCTCCACAGATACGCAGTATTTT.

This chain uses TRBV2 with TRBJ2-5; D gene ambiguous. The CDR3 length is 14 residues. Germline loops: CDR1 SNHLY, CDR2 FYNNEI. V was clipped by 8 bases and J by 0 bases, with 13 bases between them. The CDR3 loop reads CASYAVLDQETQYF. CDR3 coding DNA: TGTGCCAGCTATGCGGTTCTAGACCAAGAGACCCAGTACTTC.

Comment on this clone: A read error is possible here, since a much larger clone lies one base away. The CDR3 spells CASRRTGNTEAFF. CDR3 DNA: TGTGCCAGCAGACGGACAGGGAACACTGAAGCTTTCTTT. The chain carries TRBV2 and TRBJ1-1; 7 positions match TRBD1. After removal of 6 bases from V and 1 base from J, the junction contained 2 bases not matched to a gene. The germline CDR1 and CDR2 sequences are SNHLY and FYNNEI. The CDR3 is 13 residues long.

The genes are TRBV5-6 and TRBJ1-3; D is perhaps TRBD1 (6 bases). CDR3 size: 15 residues. Germline V gene sequence: CDR1 SGHDT, CDR2 YYEEEE. V lost 4 bases and J lost 4, with 15 bases in between. The CDR3, as DNA: TGTGCCAGCAGCCTCCTACAGGGTTCGGGAAACACCATATATTTT. Amino acid sequence: CASSLLQGSGNTIYF.

The rearrangement joins TRBV9 to TRBJ2-7; perhaps D is TRBD1 or TRBD2 (7 bases each). This CDR3 spans 15 amino acids. Germline CDR1 and CDR2: SGDLS and YYNGEE. V gave up 4 bases and J gave up 2 bases, with 16 bases separating them. This CDR3 reads CASSPRQGGTYEQYF. CDR3 bases: TGTGCCAGCAGCCCCCGGCAGGGGGGGACCTACGAGCAGTACTTC. Variable domain in full (rest from reference TRBV9 and TRBJ2-7): DSGVTQTPKHLITATGQRVTLRCSPRSGDLSVYWYQQSLDQGLQFLIQYYNGEERAKGNILERFSAQQFPDLHSELNLSSLELGDSALYFCASSPRQGGTYEQYFGPGTRLTVT.

This clone has more than one count but fewer than ten. The identical CDR3 is also encoded by other nucleotide sequences in the sample. V usage is TRBV30 and J usage is TRBJ1-5; a weak D match, TRBD1 (6 bases). The germline V gene has CDR1 GTSNPN and CDR2 SVGIG (reference sequence). This CDR3 is built from 14 residues. V lost 0 bases and J lost 4, with 10 bases in between. The CDR3 loop is CAWSVGQFNQPQHF. CDR3 bases: TGTGCCTGGAGTGTAGGACAGTTTAATCAGCCCCAGCATTTT.

There are a few counts of this clone. This chain uses TRBV18 with TRBJ2-7, with D uncertain. CDR1 and CDR2 (germline): KGHSH, LQKENI. This CDR3 has 13 residues. The ends were cut back, 6 bases at V and 1 base at J, with 10 bases in the middle. CDR3 DNA: TGTGCCAGCTCTCAAGAACAGTCCTACGAGCAGTACTTC. Amino acids: CASSQEQSYEQYF.

This clone was observed a few times. The V call is TRBV7-2, the J call TRBJ2-1; 7 bases agree with TRBD2. The CDR3 has 15 amino acids. The germline gives CDR1 SGHTA, CDR2 FQGNSA. J lost 3 bases, V lost 6 bases, and 8 bases had no gene match. In nucleotides, the CDR3 is TGTGCCAGCAGTCGGACCGGGACTAACTACAATGAGCAGTTCTTC. As protein: CASSRTGTNYNEQFF.

This clone came up a few times. Distinct nucleotide sequences in the sample also encode this CDR3. Here the CDR3 DNA reads TGTGCCATCAGTGAGGGGGGACAGATGAACACTGAAGCTTTCTTT. Its translation: CAISEGGQMNTEAFF. The chain links TRBV10-3 to TRBJ1-1; the match to TRBD1 covers 7 bases. CDR3 length: 15 amino acids. Germline V gene data show CDR1 as ENHRY and CDR2 as SYGVKD. V lost 2 bases to trimming and J lost 0 bases; unmatched junction nucleotides: 3.

V is TRBV5-6 and J is TRBJ2-6, with D hard to call. The CDR3 spans 15 residues. Germline V gene data show CDR1 as SGHDT and CDR2 as YYEEEE. V shed 4 bases and J shed 0 bases, with 8 bases lying between them. CDR3 sequence: CASSGDSSGANVLTF. The CDR3 DNA reads as TGTGCCAGCAGCGGAGATTCCTCTGGGGCCAACGTCCTGACTTTC.

This clone has only one observation. J is TRBJ2-7 and V is TRBV5-1; TRBD1 or TRBD2 may be the D gene (7 bases each). Germline V CDR1 and CDR2: SGHRS, YFSETQ. V was shortened by 1 base and J by 5 bases, with 16 bases between the two germline ends. The CDR3 consists of 15 residues. The CDR3 DNA reads as TGCGCCAGCAGCTTGTCAGGGGGAGGGCCACACGAGCAGTACTTC. Translating gives CASSLSGGGPHEQYF. The entire variable domain, with the rest obtained from reference TRBV5-1 and TRBJ2-7, is as follows: KAGVTQTPRYLIKTRGQQVTLSCSPISGHRSVSWYQQTPGQGLQFLFEYFSETQRNKGNFPGRFSGRQFSNSRSEMNVSTLELGDSALYLCASSLSGGGPHEQYFGPGTRLTVT.

The chain combines TRBV30 with TRBJ1-1; no clear D gene. The CDR3 has 13 amino acids. V was cut by 3 bases and J by 4 bases, with 12 bases left in between. Germline CDR1 and CDR2: GTSNPN and SVGIG (reference sequence). The CDR3 DNA sequence: TGTGCCTGGAGCCGAGGATGGGGCACTGAAGCTTTCTTT. Protein sequence: CAWSRGWGTEAFF.

The chain has TRBV28 and TRBJ2-1; TRBD1 aligns across 7 bases. The V gene end was trimmed by 5 bases and the J gene end by 2 bases; junction bases not matched to a gene: 6. Germline assignment: CDR1 MDHEN and CDR2 SYDVKM. The CDR3 is made up of 15 amino acids. The CDR3 DNA sequence: TGTGCCAGCAGTCCCTCCGGGACAGCCTACAATGAGCAGTTCTTC. It yields the protein CASSPSGTAYNEQFF.

The CDR3 reads CASSLMASKETQYF. In DNA form, the CDR3 reads TGTGCCAGCAGCTTGATGGCTTCAAAAGAGACCCAGTACTTC. The rearrangement uses TRBV7-6 and TRBJ2-5; D is undetermined. The germline CDR1 and CDR2 sequences are SGHVS and FNYEAQ. V lost 3 bases and J lost 3, with 11 bases in between. The CDR3 is made up of 14 amino acids.

This clone was counted ten times or more. Within the sample, other DNA sequences also encode this same CDR3. The chain employs TRBV7-3 and TRBJ2-7; 11 nucleotides match TRBD1. The CDR3 sequence is 15 residues long. From germline, CDR1 is SGHTA and CDR2 FQGTGA. After removal of 0 bases from V and 3 bases from J, the junction contained 1 base not matched to a gene. CDR3 region: CASSLTGQGVYEQYF. In DNA, the CDR3 is TGTGCCAGCAGCTTAACGGGACAGGGGGTCTACGAGCAGTACTTC.

This clone was seen only a few times. The chain carries TRBV5-4 and TRBJ2-5; a possible D gene is TRBD1 (5 bases). There are 13 residues in the CDR3. The germline V and J ends were trimmed by 1 base and 2 bases, with 6 bases remaining between them. Germline values: CDR1 SGHNT, CDR2 YYREEE (reference sequence). The CDR3 region has the DNA TGTGCCAGCAGCTTGCCAGGGCAAGAGACCCAGTACTTC. Protein product: CASSLPGQETQYF. Looking up the rest from reference TRBV5-4 and TRBJ2-5 gives the full variable domain: ETGVTQSPTHLIKTRGQQVTLRCSSQSGHNTVSWYQQALGQGPQFIFQYYREEENGRGNFPPRFSGLQFPNYSSELNVNALELDDSALYLCASSLPGQETQYFGPGTRLLVL.

J is TRBJ2-5 and V is TRBV9, with D tentatively TRBD2 (5 bases). Germline V lookup: CDR1 SGDLS, CDR2 YYNGEE. The V end lost 0 bases, the J end lost 4 bases, and 13 bases lay between the germline ends. The length of the CDR3 is 15 residues. CDR3: CASSVGPTAGETQYF. DNA of the CDR3: TGTGCCAGCAGCGTAGGCCCCACCGCGGGAGAGACCCAGTACTTC.

V usage is TRBV23-1 and J usage is TRBJ2-1; no clear D. TRBV23-1 is an open reading frame whose function is uncertain. The CDR3 has 11 residues. The V end lost 4 bases, the J end lost 6 bases, and 4 bases lay between the germline ends. CDR3 residues: CASSPGNEQFF. CDR3 sequence (DNA): TGCGCCAGCAGTCCGGGCAATGAGCAGTTCTTC.